Included here is one T cell receptor beta chain sequence, with context. Its target is unknown. The data stem from a study of response to subunit inactivated influenza vaccine. V was cut by 4 bases and J by 5 bases, with 8 bases left in between. CDR1 and CDR2 from the germline V gene are ENHRY and SYGVKD. The CDR3 covers 12 residues. TCRdb passed the RT-PCR reads through MiXCR, listing each CDR3 protein once. This sample yields approximately 500,000 distinct CDR3 sequences, of which about 14% are seen a single time; 11% belongs to the top ten. The study, taken as a whole, reports: The study's authors posited that every seasonal influenza vaccination enlists few new T cells.

This specimen was PBMCs from blood, taken 11 to 12 days after vaccination. This chain connects TRBV10-3 to TRBJ2-5, with D hard to call. This TCR derives from a man aged 50-60 years who received an inactivated influenza vaccine. The CDR3 DNA follows: TGTGCCATCAGTGCCCGGACGGAGACCCAGTACTTC. This gives the protein CAISARTETQYF.